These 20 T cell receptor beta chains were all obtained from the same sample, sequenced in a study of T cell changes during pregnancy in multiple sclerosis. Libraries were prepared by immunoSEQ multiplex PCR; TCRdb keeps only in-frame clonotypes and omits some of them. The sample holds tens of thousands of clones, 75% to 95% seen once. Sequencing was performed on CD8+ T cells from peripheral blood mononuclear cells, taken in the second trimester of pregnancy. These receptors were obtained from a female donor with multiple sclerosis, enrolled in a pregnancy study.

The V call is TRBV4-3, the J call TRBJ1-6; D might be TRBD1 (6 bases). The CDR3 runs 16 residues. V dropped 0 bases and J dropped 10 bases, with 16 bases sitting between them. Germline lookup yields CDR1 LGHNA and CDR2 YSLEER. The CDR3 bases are TGCGCCAGCAGCCAAGAGAGGGGGAACAGGAACTCACCCCTCCACTTT. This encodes CASSQERGNRNSPLHF.

CDR3 nucleotide sequence: TGTGCCAGCAGTTTACTTGCCGCGGGGGGGCCAGATACGCAGTATTTT. It translates to CASSLLAAGGPDTQYF. This rearrangement joins TRBV27 to TRBJ2-3; 9 bases fit TRBD2. With V trimmed by 2 bases and J by 4 bases, 7 bases remained unmatched. Germline-derived CDR1 and CDR2 are MNHEY and SMNVEV (reference sequence). The CDR3 loop spans 16 amino acids.

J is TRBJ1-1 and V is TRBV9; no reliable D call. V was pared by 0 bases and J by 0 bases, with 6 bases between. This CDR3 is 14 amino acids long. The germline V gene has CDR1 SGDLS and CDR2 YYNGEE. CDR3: CASSVDFLNTEAFF. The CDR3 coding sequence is TGTGCCAGCAGCGTAGACTTCTTGAACACTGAAGCTTTCTTT.

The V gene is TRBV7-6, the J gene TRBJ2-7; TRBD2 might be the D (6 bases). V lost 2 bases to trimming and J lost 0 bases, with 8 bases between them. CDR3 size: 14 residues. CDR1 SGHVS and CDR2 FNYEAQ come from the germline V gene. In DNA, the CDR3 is TGTGCCAGCAGCTTATTGGGGGGCTCCTACGAGCAGTACTTC. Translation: CASSLLGGSYEQYF.

DNA for the CDR3: TGTGCCAGCAGCCCGCCAGGGGGGCCGGGCTACACCTTC. This codes for CASSPPGGPGYTF. The chain has TRBV5-4 and TRBJ1-2; 7 nucleotides line up with TRBD1. V gave up 4 bases and J gave up 8 bases; unmatched junction bases: 8. This CDR3 has 13 residues. CDR1 and CDR2 (germline): SGHNT, YYREEE (reference sequence). Variable domain in full (rest from reference TRBV5-4 and TRBJ1-2): ETGVTQSPTHLIKTRGQQVTLRCSSQSGHNTVSWYQQALGQGPQFIFQYYREEENGRGNFPPRFSGLQFPNYSSELNVNALELDDSALYLCASSPPGGPGYTFGSGTRLTVV.

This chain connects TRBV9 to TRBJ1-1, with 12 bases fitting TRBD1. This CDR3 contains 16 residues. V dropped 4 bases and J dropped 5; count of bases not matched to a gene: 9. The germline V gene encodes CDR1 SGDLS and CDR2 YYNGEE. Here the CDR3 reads CASSMGQGAGGTEAFF. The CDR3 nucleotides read TGTGCCAGCAGCATGGGACAGGGGGCAGGGGGGACTGAAGCTTTCTTT. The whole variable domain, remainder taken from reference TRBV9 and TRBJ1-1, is DSGVTQTPKHLITATGQRVTLRCSPRSGDLSVYWYQQSLDQGLQFLIQYYNGEERAKGNILERFSAQQFPDLHSELNLSSLELGDSALYFCASSMGQGAGGTEAFFGQGTRLTVV.

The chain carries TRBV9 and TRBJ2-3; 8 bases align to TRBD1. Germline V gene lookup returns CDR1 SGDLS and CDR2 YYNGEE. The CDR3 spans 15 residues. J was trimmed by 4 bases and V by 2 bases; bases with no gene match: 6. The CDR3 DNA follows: TGTGCCAGCAGCGTGGGGACAGGATATTCAGATACGCAGTATTTT. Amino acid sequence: CASSVGTGYSDTQYF.

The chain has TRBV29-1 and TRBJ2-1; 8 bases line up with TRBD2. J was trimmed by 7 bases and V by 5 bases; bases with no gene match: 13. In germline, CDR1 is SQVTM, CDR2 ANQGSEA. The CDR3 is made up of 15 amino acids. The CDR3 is CSVIPISGVENEQFF. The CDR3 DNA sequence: TGCAGCGTTATCCCAATTAGCGGGGTGGAGAATGAGCAGTTCTTC.

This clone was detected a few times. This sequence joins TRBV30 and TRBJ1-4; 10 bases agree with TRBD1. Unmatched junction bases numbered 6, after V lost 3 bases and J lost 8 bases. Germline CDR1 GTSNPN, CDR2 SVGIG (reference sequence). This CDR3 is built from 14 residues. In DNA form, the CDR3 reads TGTGCCTGGAGGGGGACAGGGGAAATCGAAAAACTGTTTTTT. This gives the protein CAWRGTGEIEKLFF.

DNA for the CDR3: TGTGCCAGCAGCGCGACTAGCGGGGGGGCCCATGAGCAGTTCTTC. It codes for CASSATSGGAHEQFF. The rearrangement links TRBV9 to TRBJ2-1, with 14 bases identical to TRBD2. CDR1 SGDLS and CDR2 YYNGEE come from the germline V gene. Unmatched junction bases numbered 4, after V lost 3 bases and J lost 8 bases. The CDR3 totals 15 residues.

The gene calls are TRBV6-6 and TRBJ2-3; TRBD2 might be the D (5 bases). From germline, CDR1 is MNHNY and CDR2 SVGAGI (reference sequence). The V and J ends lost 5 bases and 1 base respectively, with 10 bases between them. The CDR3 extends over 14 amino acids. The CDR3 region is CASSREIRTDTQYF. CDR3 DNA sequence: TGTGCCAGCAGTAGGGAGATTCGCACAGATACGCAGTATTTT.

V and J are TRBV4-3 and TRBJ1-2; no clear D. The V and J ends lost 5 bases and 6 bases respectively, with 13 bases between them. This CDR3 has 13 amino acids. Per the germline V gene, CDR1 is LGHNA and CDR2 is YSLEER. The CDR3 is CASSGVLGDGYTF. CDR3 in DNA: TGCGCCAGCAGCGGGGTTCTCGGGGATGGCTACACCTTC.

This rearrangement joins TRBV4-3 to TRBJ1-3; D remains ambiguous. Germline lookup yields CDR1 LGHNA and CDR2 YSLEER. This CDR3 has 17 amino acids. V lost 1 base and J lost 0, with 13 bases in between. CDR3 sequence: CASSQVPAAVSGNTIYF. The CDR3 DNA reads TGCGCCAGCAGCCAAGTCCCTGCGGCCGTCTCTGGAAACACCATATATTTT.

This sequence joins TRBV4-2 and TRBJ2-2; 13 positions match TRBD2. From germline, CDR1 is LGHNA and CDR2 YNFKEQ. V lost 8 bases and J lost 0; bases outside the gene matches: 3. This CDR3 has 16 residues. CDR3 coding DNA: TGTGCCAGCGGACTAGCGGGGGCCGCGAACACCGGGGAGCTGTTTTTT. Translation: CASGLAGAANTGELFF.

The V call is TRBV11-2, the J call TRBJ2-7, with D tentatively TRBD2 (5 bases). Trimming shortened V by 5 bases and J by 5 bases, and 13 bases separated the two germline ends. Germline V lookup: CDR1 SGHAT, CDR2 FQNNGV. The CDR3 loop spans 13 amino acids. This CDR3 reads CASSTEGFHEQYF. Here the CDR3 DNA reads TGTGCCAGCAGCACTGAGGGTTTCCACGAGCAGTACTTC.

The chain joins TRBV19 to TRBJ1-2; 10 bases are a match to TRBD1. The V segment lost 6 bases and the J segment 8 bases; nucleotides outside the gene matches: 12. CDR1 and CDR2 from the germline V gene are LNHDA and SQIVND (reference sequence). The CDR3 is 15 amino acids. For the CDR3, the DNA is TGTGCCAGTAGAAGACTCCGGGACAGGGGAGAGGGCTACACCTTC. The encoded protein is CASRRLRDRGEGYTF.

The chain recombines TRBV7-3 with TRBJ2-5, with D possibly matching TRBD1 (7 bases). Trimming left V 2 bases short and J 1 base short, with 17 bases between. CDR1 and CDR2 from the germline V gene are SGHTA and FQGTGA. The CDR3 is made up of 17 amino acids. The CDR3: CASSLVGRDSFQETQYF. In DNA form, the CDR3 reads TGTGCCAGCAGCTTAGTGGGGCGGGACAGCTTCCAAGAGACCCAGTACTTC.

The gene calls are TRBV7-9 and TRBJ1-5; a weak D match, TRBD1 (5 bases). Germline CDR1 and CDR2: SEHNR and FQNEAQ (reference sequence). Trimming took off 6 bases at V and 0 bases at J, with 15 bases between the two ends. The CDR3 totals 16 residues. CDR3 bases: TGTGCCAGCAGTACCAACCAGGGAAGTAGCAATCAGCCCCAGCATTTT. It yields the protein CASSTNQGSSNQPQHF.

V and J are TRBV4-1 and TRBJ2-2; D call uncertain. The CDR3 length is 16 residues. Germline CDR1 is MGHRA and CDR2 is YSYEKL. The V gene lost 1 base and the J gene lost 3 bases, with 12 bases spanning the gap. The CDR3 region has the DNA TGCGCCAGCAGCCAAGTCCGGAGTTTACACACCGGGGAGCTGTTTTTT. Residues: CASSQVRSLHTGELFF.

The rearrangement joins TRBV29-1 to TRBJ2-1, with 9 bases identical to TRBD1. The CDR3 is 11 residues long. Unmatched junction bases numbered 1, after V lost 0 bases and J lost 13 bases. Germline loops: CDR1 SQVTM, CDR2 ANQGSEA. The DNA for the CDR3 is TGCAGCGTTGAAGAGGGACAGGGACAGTTCTTC. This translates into CSVEEGQGQFF.